This TCR beta chain was identified during a study of blood T cell repertoires in COVID-19. Using immunoSEQ multiplex PCR, the repertoire was profiled, and TCRdb retains in-frame clones only, with some absent. The data contain around 340,000 clones, around four fifths of them singletons. V was pared by 3 bases and J by 0 bases, with 10 bases of the junction left unmatched. The germline gives CDR1 SGDLS, CDR2 YYNGEE. CDR3 length equals 19 residues. The genes are TRBV9 and TRBJ2-1, with 12 nucleotides matching TRBD2. This TCR was sampled from a man aged 25-45 years with active or convalescent COVID-19. Sequenced: peripheral blood. The CDR3 spells CASSATSGSFFSSYNEQFF. CDR3 coding DNA: TGTGCCAGCAGCGCGACTAGCGGGAGTTTCTTCAGCTCCTACAATGAGCAGTTCTTC. Drawing the rest from reference TRBV9 and TRBJ2-1, the complete variable domain is DSGVTQTPKHLITATGQRVTLRCSPRSGDLSVYWYQQSLDQGLQFLIQYYNGEERAKGNILERFSAQQFPDLHSELNLSSLELGDSALYFCASSATSGSFFSSYNEQFFGPGTRLTVL.